This T cell receptor (beta chain) is drawn from a study of T cells in Graves' hyperthyroidism and ophthalmopathy. This clonotype has ten or more counts. Germline CDR1 is MNHNS and CDR2 is SASEGT. The CDR3 consists of 13 residues. V gave up 1 base and J gave up 9 bases; unmatched junction bases: 3. TCR beta CDR3 region amplification was performed from RNA transcripts. A first-round RT-PCR of the TCR CDR3 used the HTBI primer set. TCRdb fed the multiplex PCR reads into MiXCR, producing one record per CDR3 protein. This repertoire shows about 690,000 distinct CDR3 sequences, roughly 17% found once; its top ten account for roughly a sixth.

This receptor was taken from a man aged 50-60 years with Graves' hyperthyroidism. The chain employs TRBV6-1 and TRBJ1-1; TRBD1 matches at 9 bases. The sequencing input was blood. DNA of the CDR3: TGTGCCAGCAGTGAAGTGGACAGGGGCAAAGCTTTCTTT. Amino acids: CASSEVDRGKAFF.